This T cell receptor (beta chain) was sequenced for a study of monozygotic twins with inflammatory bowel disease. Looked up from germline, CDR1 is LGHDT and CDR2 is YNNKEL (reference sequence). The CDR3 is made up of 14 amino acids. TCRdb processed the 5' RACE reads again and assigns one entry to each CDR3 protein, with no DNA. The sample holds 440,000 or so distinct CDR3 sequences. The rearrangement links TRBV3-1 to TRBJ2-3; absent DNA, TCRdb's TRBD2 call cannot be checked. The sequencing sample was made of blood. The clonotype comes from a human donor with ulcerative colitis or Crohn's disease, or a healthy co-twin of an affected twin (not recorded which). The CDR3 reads CASSPQLVADTQYF.